This T cell receptor (beta chain) was found in a study of blood T cell repertoires in COVID-19 (TCRdb year 2020). Broadly, across the study: The collaborator samples originated in the United States, Italy and Spain and spanned the acute and convalescent phases of COVID-19. The dataset comprised deeply sampled blood TCRbeta repertoires from subjects exposed to, actively infected with, or recovered from COVID-19. The prospective study material was composed of cDNA or gDNA derived from T cells, B-cell-depleted T cells, or PBMCs. The sample metadata nearly always contained a de-identified subject ID, COVID-19 status, age in years and sex. Where available, HLA class I and class II types were taken from metadata supplied by the sample provider and were not determined by assay-based typing. A freely available public database, intended as a resource for researchers studying the immune response to SARS-CoV-2, is where the repertoires were released. The samples were drawn from two sources: the first 160 participants of the ongoing ImmuneRACE study, and fewer than 1,500 subjects contributed by 6 global collaborators. What the study reported, not specific to this receptor: Clinical and demographic metadata were provided uncurated, with the amount varying by source and participant.

The immunoSEQ Assay, a bias-controlled multiplex PCR, was used to amplify TCRbeta CDR3 regions from genomic DNA. The source study handled its data this way. Nucleated cell counts per sample were estimated from amplification of reference gene primers within the assay. To quantify the absolute abundance of each unique TCRbeta CDR3 rearrangement, sequence reads were collapsed and filtered. For each sample, productive Simpson clonality was calculated as the square root of Simpson's diversity index across productive rearrangements. Drawn from immuneACCESS, this table holds only the in-frame rearrangements with V and J called that TCRdb kept. Clones are partly lost; checked studies trace under half to an unresolved V gene and leave the rest unexplained. The DNA gave D and trimming, while V, J and clone size come from that table. The sample records 200,000 to 250,000 clones, less than 85% of which are singletons. 5.5% of the sample is taken by the ten largest.

Collaborating institutions collected whole blood in K2EDTA tubes following their own protocols. For TCRbeta analysis, collaborators shipped samples in one of three forms: frozen whole blood, isolated PBMCs, or DNA extracted from either of those sample types. V and J are trimmed by 3 bases and 12 bases, and the gene matches miss 2 bases of the junction. The CDR3 goes from the cysteine to the phenylalanine over 11 residues. Only the CDR3 portion is preserved as DNA: 33 bases, with reading frame beginning at the first base. Comments on this clone: Its antigen remains unidentified. There are no base qualities to consult, and no much larger clone falls within one base.

This receptor was identified in a woman between 70 and 85 years old with acute or convalescent COVID-19. The rearrangement combines TRBV12-3 or TRBV12-4 with TRBJ2-1, with 7 bases aligning to TRBD1. Sequenced material: peripheral blood. The DNA sequence is given as TGTGCCAGCAGTTTTGCAGGGGGGCAGTTCTTC. Its coded protein is CASSFAGGQFF.